These 4 T cell receptor beta chains were all obtained from the same sample, sequenced in a study of blood T cell repertoires in COVID-19. This table comes from immunoSEQ multiplex PCR, and its TCRdb copy is limited to in-frame clones, with some not included. The table shows approximately 240,000 clones, with approximately 85% occurring only once. Sequencing was carried out using peripheral blood. These receptors came from a man between 45 and 60 years old with acute or convalescent COVID-19.

The V gene is TRBV30, the J gene TRBJ2-1; D unresolved. The CDR3 sequence is 11 residues long. V was trimmed by 2 bases and J by 7 bases, leaving 6 bases between them. Per germline, CDR1 GTSNPN and CDR2 SVGIG (reference sequence). CDR3: CAWSPMNEQFF. CDR3 nucleotides: TGTGCCTGGAGTCCCATGAATGAGCAGTTCTTC.

The chain employs TRBV9 and TRBJ2-1; 9 nucleotides align to TRBD1. The V and J ends lost 0 bases and 9 bases, in that order; junction bases with no gene match: 7. CDR1 and CDR2 from the germline V gene are SGDLS and YYNGEE. The CDR3 runs 15 residues. DNA for the CDR3: TGTGCCAGCAGCGTAGCAGGGACAGGGACAGGTGAGCAGTTCTTC. Translating it yields CASSVAGTGTGEQFF.

The genes are TRBV14 and TRBJ1-1, with D possibly matching TRBD1 (6 bases). The germline V gene has CDR1 SGHDN and CDR2 FVKESK. Between the trimmed V and J ends, which lost 2 bases and 4 bases, there was a span of 14 bases. There are 15 residues in the CDR3. The CDR3 loop reads CASSQSQGWATEAFF. CDR3 sequence (DNA): TGTGCCAGCAGCCAATCACAGGGCTGGGCCACTGAAGCTTTCTTT.

The rearrangement joins TRBV24-1 to TRBJ1-3, with TRBD1 as a possible D gene (6 bases). From germline, CDR1 is KGHDR and CDR2 SFDVKD. Trimming took 7 bases from V and 2 from J, leaving 8 bases between them. The CDR3 length is 13 residues. The CDR3 spells CATSSGAGNTIYF. CDR3 bases: TGTGCCACCAGCTCAGGGGCTGGAAACACCATATATTTT.